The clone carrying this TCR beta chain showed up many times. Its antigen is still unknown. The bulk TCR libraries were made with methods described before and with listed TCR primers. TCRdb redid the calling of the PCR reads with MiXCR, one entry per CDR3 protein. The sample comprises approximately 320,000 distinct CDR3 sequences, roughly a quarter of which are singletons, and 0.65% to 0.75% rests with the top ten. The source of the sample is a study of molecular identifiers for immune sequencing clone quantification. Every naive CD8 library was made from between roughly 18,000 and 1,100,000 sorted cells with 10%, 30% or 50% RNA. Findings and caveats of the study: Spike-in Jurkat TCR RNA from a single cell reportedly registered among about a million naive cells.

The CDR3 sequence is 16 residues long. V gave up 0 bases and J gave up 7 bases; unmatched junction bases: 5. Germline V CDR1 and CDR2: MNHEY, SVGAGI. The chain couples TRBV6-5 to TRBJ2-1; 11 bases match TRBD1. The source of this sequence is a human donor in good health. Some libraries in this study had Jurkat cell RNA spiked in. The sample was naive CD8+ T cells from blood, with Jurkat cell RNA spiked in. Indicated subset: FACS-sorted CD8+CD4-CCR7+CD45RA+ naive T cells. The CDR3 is CASSYSGQGARNEQFF. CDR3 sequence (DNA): TGTGCCAGCAGTTACTCAGGACAGGGGGCTAGGAATGAGCAGTTCTTC.